The sequence of this T cell receptor (beta chain) was determined in a study of blood T cell repertoires in COVID-19. The wider study: The United States, Italy and Spain provided the acute and convalescent COVID-19 samples. T cells, B-cell-depleted T cells, or PBMCs provided the cDNA or gDNA that served as material.

V was clipped by 7 bases and J by 4 bases, with 4 bases between them. This CDR3 comprises 10 residues. As processed by the authors: Amplification with reference gene primers provided the estimates of nucleated cell counts. The method was immunoSEQ multiplex PCR; TCRdb's version includes in-frame clones alone and lacks a portion of them. The DNA was the basis for D and trimming; V, J and clone size are from that table. The data show some 94,000 clones, 84% seen once. This rearrangement joins TRBV23-1 to TRBJ2-5; D gene uncertain. TRBV23-1 falls under the ORF class, with uncertain function. The receptor was derived from a man between 65 and 80 years old with active or convalescent COVID-19. Sequencing was carried out using peripheral blood. This CDR3 is CASTLETQYF. The CDR3 DNA is TGCGCCAGCACTTTAGAGACCCAGTACTTC.